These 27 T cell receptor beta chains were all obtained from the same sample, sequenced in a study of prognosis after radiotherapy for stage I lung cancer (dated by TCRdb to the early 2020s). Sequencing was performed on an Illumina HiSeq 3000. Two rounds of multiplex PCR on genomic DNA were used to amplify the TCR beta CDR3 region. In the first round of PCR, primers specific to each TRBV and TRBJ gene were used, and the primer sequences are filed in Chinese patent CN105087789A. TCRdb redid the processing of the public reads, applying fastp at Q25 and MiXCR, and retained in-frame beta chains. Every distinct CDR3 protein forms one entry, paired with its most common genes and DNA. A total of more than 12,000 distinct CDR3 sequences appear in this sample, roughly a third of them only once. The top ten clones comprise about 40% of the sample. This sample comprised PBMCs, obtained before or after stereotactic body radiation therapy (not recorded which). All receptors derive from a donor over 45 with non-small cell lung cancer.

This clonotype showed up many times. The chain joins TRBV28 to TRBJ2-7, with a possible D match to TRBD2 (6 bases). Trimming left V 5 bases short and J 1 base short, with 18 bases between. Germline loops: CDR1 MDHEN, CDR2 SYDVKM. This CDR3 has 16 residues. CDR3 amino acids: CASSGFWAGRSYEQYF. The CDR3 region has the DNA TGTGCCAGCAGTGGATTTTGGGCGGGGAGGTCCTACGAGCAGTACTTC.

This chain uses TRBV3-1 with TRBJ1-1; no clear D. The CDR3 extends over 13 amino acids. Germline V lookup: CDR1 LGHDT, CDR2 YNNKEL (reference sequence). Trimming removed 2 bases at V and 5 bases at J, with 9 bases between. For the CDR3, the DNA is TGTGCCAGCAGCCAAATGGGGTCGACTGAAGCTTTCTTT. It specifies CASSQMGSTEAFF.

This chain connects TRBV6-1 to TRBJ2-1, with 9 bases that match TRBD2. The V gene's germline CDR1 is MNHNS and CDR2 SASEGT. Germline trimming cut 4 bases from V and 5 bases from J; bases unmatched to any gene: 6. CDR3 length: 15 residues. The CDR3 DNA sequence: TGTGCCAGCAGTGGCGGACTAGCGTGTAACAATGAGCAGTTCTTC. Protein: CASSGGLACNNEQFF.

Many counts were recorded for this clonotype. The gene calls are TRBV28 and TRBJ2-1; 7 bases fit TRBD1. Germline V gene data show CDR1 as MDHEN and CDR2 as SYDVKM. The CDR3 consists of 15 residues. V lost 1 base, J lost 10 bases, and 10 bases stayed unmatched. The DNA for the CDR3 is TGTGCCAGCAGTTTATCGTCGGGACAGAGAACCGAGCAGTTCTTC. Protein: CASSLSSGQRTEQFF.

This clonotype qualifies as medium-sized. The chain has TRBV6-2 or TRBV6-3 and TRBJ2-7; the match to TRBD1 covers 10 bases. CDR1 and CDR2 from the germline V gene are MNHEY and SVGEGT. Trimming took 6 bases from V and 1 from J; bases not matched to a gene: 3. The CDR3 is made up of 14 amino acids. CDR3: CASSGQGESYEQYF. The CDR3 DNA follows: TGTGCCAGCAGCGGACAGGGGGAGTCCTACGAGCAGTACTTC.

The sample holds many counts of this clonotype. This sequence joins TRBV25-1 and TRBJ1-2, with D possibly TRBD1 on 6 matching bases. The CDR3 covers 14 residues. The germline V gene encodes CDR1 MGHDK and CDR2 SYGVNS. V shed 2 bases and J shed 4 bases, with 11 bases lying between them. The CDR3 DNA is TGTGCCAGCAGTGAAGCAGGGGCCCGCTATGGCTACACCTTC. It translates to CASSEAGARYGYTF.

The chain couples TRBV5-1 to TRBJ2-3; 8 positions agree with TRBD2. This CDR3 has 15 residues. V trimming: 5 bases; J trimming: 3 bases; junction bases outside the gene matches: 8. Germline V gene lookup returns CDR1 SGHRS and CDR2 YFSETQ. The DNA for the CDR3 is TGCGCCAGCAGACAGAGCGGGGGAATAACAGATACGCAGTATTTT. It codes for CASRQSGGITDTQYF.

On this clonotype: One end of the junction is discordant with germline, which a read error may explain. Written as DNA, the CDR3 is TGTGCCAGCAGAAAACAGGGGCGAACCTCTGGGTCCAACTTCCTGACTTTC. It encodes CASRKQGRTSGSNFLTF. The chain has TRBV6-1 and TRBJ2-6; TRBD1 aligns across 7 bases. Germline loops: CDR1 MNHNS, CDR2 SASEGT. The CDR3 runs to 17 residues.

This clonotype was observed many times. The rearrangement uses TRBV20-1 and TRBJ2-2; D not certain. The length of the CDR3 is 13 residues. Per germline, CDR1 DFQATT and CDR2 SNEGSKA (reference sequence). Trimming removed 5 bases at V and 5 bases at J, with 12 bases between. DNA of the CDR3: TGCAGTGCTGCTGGGGTCGTGACCGGGGAGCTGTTTTTT. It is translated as CSAAGVVTGELFF.

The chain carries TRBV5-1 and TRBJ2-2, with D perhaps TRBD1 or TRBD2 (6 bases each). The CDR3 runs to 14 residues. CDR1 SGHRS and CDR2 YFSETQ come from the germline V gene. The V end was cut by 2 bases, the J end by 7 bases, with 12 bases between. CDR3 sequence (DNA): TGCGCCAGCAGCTTAGGGGGGCCCGGCGGGGAGCTGTTTTTT. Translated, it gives CASSLGGPGGELFF.

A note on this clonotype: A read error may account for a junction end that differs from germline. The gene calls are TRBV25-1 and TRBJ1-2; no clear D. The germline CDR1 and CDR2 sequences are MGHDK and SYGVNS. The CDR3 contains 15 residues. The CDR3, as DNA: TGTTCCAGCAGTGACCTCCGGACCAGACCATATGTCTACACCTTC. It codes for CSSSDLRTRPYVYTF.

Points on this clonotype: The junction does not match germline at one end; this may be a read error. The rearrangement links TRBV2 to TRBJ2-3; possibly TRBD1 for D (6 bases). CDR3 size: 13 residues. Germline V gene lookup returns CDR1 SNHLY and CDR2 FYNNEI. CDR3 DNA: TGTGCCAGATTACAGGGAGAAACAGATAAGCAGTATTTT. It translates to CARLQGETDKQYF.

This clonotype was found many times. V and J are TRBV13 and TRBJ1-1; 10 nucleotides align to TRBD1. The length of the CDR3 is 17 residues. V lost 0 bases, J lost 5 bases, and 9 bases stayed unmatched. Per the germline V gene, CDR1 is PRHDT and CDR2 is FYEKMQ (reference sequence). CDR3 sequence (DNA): TGTGCCAGCAGCTTAGGGACAGGGGGCGAGGTGGGGACTGAAGCTTTCTTT. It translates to CASSLGTGGEVGTEAFF.

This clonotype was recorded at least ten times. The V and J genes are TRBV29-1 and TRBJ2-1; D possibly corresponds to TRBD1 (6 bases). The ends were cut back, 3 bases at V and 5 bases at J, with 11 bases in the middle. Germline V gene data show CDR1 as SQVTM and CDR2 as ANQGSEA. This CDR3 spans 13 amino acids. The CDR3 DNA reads TGCAGCGTTGACAGGGGCCGAGACAATGAGCAGTTCTTC. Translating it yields CSVDRGRDNEQFF.

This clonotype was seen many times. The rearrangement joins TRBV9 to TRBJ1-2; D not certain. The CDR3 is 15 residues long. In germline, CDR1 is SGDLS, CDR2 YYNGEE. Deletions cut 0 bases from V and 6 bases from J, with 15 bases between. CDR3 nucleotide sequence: TGTGCCAGCAGCGTAGCCCCTGAGGGCCGGAATGGCTACACCTTC. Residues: CASSVAPEGRNGYTF.

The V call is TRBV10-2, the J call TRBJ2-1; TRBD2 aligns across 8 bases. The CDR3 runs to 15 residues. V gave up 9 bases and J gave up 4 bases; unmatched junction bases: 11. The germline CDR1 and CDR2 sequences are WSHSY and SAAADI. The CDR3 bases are TGCGCCAGAAGCGAGCGGGGGACCGAATACAATGAGCAGTTCTTC. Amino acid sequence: CARSERGTEYNEQFF.

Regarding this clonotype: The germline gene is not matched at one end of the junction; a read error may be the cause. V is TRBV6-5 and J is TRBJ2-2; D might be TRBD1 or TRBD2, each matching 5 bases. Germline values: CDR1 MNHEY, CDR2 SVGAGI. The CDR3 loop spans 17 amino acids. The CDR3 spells CASSYSAGITLAGELFF. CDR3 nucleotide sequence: TGTGCCAGCAGTTACTCGGCAGGGATCACCCTTGCCGGGGAGTTGTTTTTT.

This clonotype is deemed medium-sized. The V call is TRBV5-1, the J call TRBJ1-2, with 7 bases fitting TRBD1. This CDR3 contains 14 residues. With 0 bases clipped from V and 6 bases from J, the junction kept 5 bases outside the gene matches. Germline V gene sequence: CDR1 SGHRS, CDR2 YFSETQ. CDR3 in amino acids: CASSLGSGGNGYTF. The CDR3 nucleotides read TGCGCCAGCAGCTTGGGCTCAGGGGGGAATGGCTACACCTTC.

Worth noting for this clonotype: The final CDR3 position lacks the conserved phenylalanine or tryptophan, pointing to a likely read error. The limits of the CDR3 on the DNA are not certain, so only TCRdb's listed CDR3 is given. CDR3 sequence reads: CASSVGGLSTGELSY. The chain uses TRBV9 and TRBJ2-2; the D call in the table, TRBD2, was not verified against the DNA. The CDR3 region is 15 residues in length, termini included. CDR1 and CDR2 from the germline V gene are SGDLS and YYNGEE.

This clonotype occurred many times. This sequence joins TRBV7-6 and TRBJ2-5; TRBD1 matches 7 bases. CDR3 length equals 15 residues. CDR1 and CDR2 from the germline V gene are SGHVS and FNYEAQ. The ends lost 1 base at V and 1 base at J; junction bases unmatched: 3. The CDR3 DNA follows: TGTGCCAGCAGCTTAGAGGGGGCAGTCCAAGAGACCCAGTACTTC. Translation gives CASSLEGAVQETQYF.

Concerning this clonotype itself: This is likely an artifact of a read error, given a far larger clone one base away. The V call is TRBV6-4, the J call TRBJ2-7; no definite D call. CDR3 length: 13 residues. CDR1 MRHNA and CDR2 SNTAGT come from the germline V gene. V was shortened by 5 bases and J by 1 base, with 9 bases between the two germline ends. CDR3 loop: CASSLVQSYEQYF. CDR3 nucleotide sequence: TGTGCCAGCAGTCTGGTACAGTCCTACGAGCAGTACTTC.

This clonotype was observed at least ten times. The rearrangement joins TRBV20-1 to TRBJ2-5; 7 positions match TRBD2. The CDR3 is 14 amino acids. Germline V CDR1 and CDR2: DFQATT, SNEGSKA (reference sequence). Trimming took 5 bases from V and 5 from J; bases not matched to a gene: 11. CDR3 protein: CSAWRQPGGETQYF. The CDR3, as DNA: TGCAGTGCTTGGCGGCAGCCCGGGGGGGAGACCCAGTACTTC.

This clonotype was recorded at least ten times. DNA for the CDR3: TGTGCCAGCAGTTTGGTCTTGCATGCCGGGAGCTCAAACGCGAACACCGGGGAGCTGTTTTTT. Translation: CASSLVLHAGSSNANTGELFF. This rearrangement joins TRBV6-5 to TRBJ2-2, with a possible D match to TRBD2 (6 bases). V shed 4 bases and J shed 0 bases, with 27 bases lying between them. This CDR3 region has 21 residues. The V gene's germline CDR1 is MNHEY and CDR2 SVGAGI.

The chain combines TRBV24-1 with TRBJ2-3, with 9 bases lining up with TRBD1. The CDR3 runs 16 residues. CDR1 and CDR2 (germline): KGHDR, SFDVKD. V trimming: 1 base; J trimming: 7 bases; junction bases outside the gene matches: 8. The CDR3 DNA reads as TGTGCCACCAGTGATTTCCGGGACAGGGATGGTCATACGCAGTATTTT. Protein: CATSDFRDRDGHTQYF.

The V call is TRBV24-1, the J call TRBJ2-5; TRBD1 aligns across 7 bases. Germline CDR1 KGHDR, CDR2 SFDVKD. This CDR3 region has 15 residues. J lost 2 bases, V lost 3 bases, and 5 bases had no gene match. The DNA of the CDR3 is TGTGCCACCAGTGATATGGGACAGATTCAAGAGACCCAGTACTTC. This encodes CATSDMGQIQETQYF.

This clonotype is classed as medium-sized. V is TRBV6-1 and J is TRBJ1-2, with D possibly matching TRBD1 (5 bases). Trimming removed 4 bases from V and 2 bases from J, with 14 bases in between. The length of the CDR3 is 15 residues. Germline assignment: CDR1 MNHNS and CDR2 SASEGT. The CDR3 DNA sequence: TGTGCCAGCAGTGTTTTGGGACTGGGAAACTATGGCTACACCTTC. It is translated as CASSVLGLGNYGYTF.

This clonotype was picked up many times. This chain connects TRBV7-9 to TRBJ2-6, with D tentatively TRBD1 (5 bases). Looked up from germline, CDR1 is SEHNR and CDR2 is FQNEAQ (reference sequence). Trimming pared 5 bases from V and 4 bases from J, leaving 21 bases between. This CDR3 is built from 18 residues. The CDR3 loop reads CASSPRYKGVLGANVLTF. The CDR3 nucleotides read TGTGCCAGCAGCCCCCGTTACAAAGGGGTGCTCGGGGCCAACGTCCTGACTTTC.